This paragraph reports one T cell receptor (beta chain). Its antigen remains unidentified. Second doses that came at about 4 or about 12 weeks were put together. Germline loops: CDR1 MNHEY, CDR2 SVGAGI. There are 13 residues in the CDR3. The ends were cut back, 8 bases at V and 4 bases at J, with 15 bases in the middle. This sample stems from a study of T cell responses to AZD1222 COVID-19 vaccine. Points from the study as a whole: Nearly half of spike-specific TCRs reportedly target unmutated variant regions. There were mostly white British donors and more females than males, and clonal diversity was possibly underestimated. Rises in breadth and depth of Spike-specific TCRs came after two AZD1222 doses.

Profiling relied on immunoSEQ multiplex PCR, and the TCRdb table lists in-frame clones only, not all of them. The top ten hold about 2.1% of the sample, which has roughly 180,000 clones, 85% to 95% seen once. This chain joins TRBV6-5 and TRBJ2-7, with D possibly being TRBD2 (6 bases). Specimen: peripheral blood, collected 28 days after the second AZD1222 dose. This clonotype was obtained from an adult who received the AZD1222 COVID-19 vaccine. CDR3 sequence (DNA): TGTGCCAGCTGTACTAGCCTTACGTACGAGCAGTACTTC. It is translated as CASCTSLTYEQYF.